This T cell receptor (beta chain) comes out of a study of cytomegalovirus exposure and HLA in healthy donors (dated by TCRdb to about 2017). Regarding the study in general: In an earlier analysis of roughly 500 of the donors, 250 to 350 Gb of sequence data and approximately 120 million unique TCR beta sequences from 180 million or so T cells were reported. Roughly 300 gigabases of sequencing data and approximately 91 million unique TCR sequences made up an early release that covered 500 to 650 HLA-typed donors. The genetic ancestry cluster associated with self-reported Caucasian donors included 80% to 90% of the roughly 400 genotyped donors. The study aimed to test whether cataloging public T cell receptors could reveal signatures of past pathogen exposure. Using immunosequencing, the study profiled T cell repertoires from about 620 subjects and related those repertoires to cytomegalovirus serostatus. A separate validation cohort of roughly 120 different subjects was used in addition to the approximately 610-subject first cohort. The study combined high-throughput TCR immunosequencing, statistical association of individual TCRs with disease status, and machine learning to predict cytomegalovirus infection status. A later analysis re-examined previously published TCR beta repertoires from more than 550 donors and added high-resolution HLA genotyping to investigate patterns of TCR occurrence. Rather than drawing on any new phenotypic data, the later analysis identified candidate immune exposures from TCR beta sequences and the way those sequences occurred across donors. To decide whether each TCR beta V gene segment behaved as functional or pseudogenic, an earlier analysis of approximately 600 of the donors relied on high-throughput TCR beta sequencing. Donor age, sex, ethnicity and CMV serostatus were collected together with the repertoire data. In a later genetic analysis, genome-wide SNP genotypes for about 55% of the roughly 700 donors were used, and that subset was treated as a discovery cohort. Every discovery cohort repertoire had been produced on one sequencing platform. Class I and class II HLA loci were covered by the typing at four-digit resolution. Typing coverage varied by locus: roughly 629-630 donors for A, B, C, DRB1 and DQB1; about 520 for DQA1; more than 600 for DPA1; some 470 for DPB1. A few DR-DQ haplotypes were handled as single units for association and clustering because linkage in the cohort was strong. Among 350 to 400 genotyped donors of the cohort, an average of roughly 240,000 unique TCR beta nucleotide sequences were sequenced per donor, around 18% of them non-productive.

The CDR3 measures 14 amino acids from cysteine to phenylalanine. Only CDR3 DNA remains: 42 bases, in frame from the first base. Trimming removed 3 bases from V and 0 bases from J, leaving 7 bases between the germline ends. Reading the germline V gene gives CDR1 SGHVS and CDR2 FNYEAQ. The cohort was made up of 500 to 850 healthy bone marrow donors. At the time of sampling, all cohort members were nominally healthy, though unrecorded immune exposures were likely present. CMV serostatus was positive for 289 and negative for about half of the roughly 700 cohort members, and was not recorded for this donor. A peripheral blood sample was provided by each donor, and peripheral blood mononuclear cells were used for TCR beta sequencing. The Qiagen DNeasy Blood Extraction Kit was used to extract genomic DNA from the blood cell samples. What the work shows at the level of the full study, not this receptor alone: A further reported finding was that TCR beta sequences accurately predicted the HLA-A and HLA-B alleles for most subjects in the first cohort. In vitro tests confirmed that a few of the cytomegalovirus-associated TCR beta chains recognize cytomegalovirus antigens. In a later analysis, most CMV-associated TCR beta chains were found to appear HLA-restricted, with HLA associations seemingly driven largely by CMV exposure. According to a later analysis, parvovirus B19, influenza, CMV and Epstein-Barr virus appeared linked to several top co-occurrence clusters. A group of highly shared sequence variants was considered likely to be a technical artifact of the sequencing pipeline. An earlier analysis of around 500 of the donors showed that most TCR beta V segments appeared in productive rearrangements either about 90% or about 30% of the time, which broadly matched IMGT annotations. A later genetic analysis reported fewer N-insertions in productive TCRs among donors in an Asian-associated ancestry cluster than the roughly 720-donor mean. In a later analysis, HLA-associated TCR beta chains showed more clonal expansion and lower generation probabilities than non-associated chains that were equally common. In both the original and validation cohorts, the classifier was reported to diagnose cytomegalovirus status with high specificity and sensitivity. A later analysis found that TCR association rates varied across HLA loci, with DRB1 alleles showing the most associated TCRs and HLA-C alleles the fewest. Because counts were too low, approximately 18 rarely observed V segments, including chromosome 9 orphons, were excluded from the earlier analysis of around 590 of the donors. The authors suggested that the approach could potentially be extended to other disease states and immunological phenotypes. A total of 164 TCR beta chains were listed by the study as associated with cytomegalovirus. Correlated functional status among segregating V segments might be attributable to linkage disequilibrium, but an unknown experimental factor could not be ruled out. In a later genetic analysis, a missense DCLRE1C variant was associated with V-gene and J-gene trimming of TCR beta chains, and the association was replicated in an independent cohort. The 87-base-pair reads could not distinguish some IMGT-functional V segments, including TRBV6-2 and TRBV6-3, so those segments were excluded. HLA typing was unavailable for some donors at each locus, so association tests used only the typed subset. Presence/absence analyses assumed roughly uniform sequencing depth across donors, an assumption that may not hold. Strong co-occurrence of HLA alleles, especially DR and DQ, made assigning TCR associations to individual alleles difficult. This cohort had only TCR beta chains sequenced, and the lack of alpha or paired-chain data limited which features could be detected. At a false discovery rate of 0.05, a later analysis linked under 20,000 TCR beta sequences to specific HLA alleles. For the cohort, immune exposure information was limited to CMV serostatus. While some public TCRs were present in many individuals, most TCR sequences turned up only very rarely across donors.

As for this clone: Its antigen has not been determined. Base qualities are not recorded, but no much larger clone differs from it by a single base.

The method behind the library was the immunoSEQ multiplex PCR assay. A mixture of 60 forward primers for TCR Vbeta segments and 13 reverse primers for TCR Jbeta segments was used in the multiplex PCR. The CDR3 region of rearranged TCR beta genes was amplified from genomic DNA with a multiplex PCR assay. The Illumina HiSeq System was used to sequence the amplified TCR beta libraries as 87-base-pair reads. The study's processing was this. A later analysis counted tens of millions of unique TCR beta chains across the 690 or so repertoires, and about 10 million of these chains were shared by at least two donors. Raw reads were error-corrected and collapsed into unique sequences with a nearest-neighbor algorithm that merged closely related sequences to remove PCR and sequencing errors. V, D and J gene segments were assigned by aligning CDR3 sequences to IMGT reference sequences. For a sequence to be retained, at least a six-nucleotide match to both a V gene segment and a J gene segment was required. Rearrangements were called productive when the CDR3 lacked stop codons and stayed in frame with V and J; all others were non-productive. CDR3 was defined according to IMGT convention as the region running from the second conserved V-encoded cysteine to the conserved J-encoded phenylalanine. In an earlier analysis of around 600 of the donors, sequences lacking an unambiguous match to a single V gene segment were excluded. An earlier analysis of fewer than 650 of the donors classified V segments as functional when productive rearrangements were above 56.7% and as segregating when the standard deviation between donors was above 5%. A statistical classification framework was developed to diagnose cytomegalovirus status using the catalog of TCR beta chain sequences. In a later analysis, V and J genes were assigned by comparing TCR nucleotide sequences against IMGT/GENE-DB human TR gene sequences. The TCRdist pipeline was used in a later analysis to assign CDR3 sequences and most-parsimonious VDJ recombination scenarios. A later analysis defined each TCR beta chain by its CDR3 amino acid sequence plus V-gene family, and excluded reads lacking a unique V-gene family. A later analysis removed roughly 590 highly shared, low-generation-probability nucleotide sequences to deal with suspected cross-contamination and a sequencing artifact. A later analysis calculated a clonal expansion index for each public chain from normalized within-repertoire ranks of inferred template counts. A later analysis computed generation probabilities with a VDJ recombination model fitted to out-of-frame rearrangements, and checked the results against IGoR. Hypergeometric tests were used in a later analysis to score TCR-TCR, TCR-HLA and TCR-CMV co-occurrence, with a repertoire-size bias correction applied to the TCR pairs. In a later analysis, false discovery rates were estimated by permuting HLA or CMV assignments 20 times. In a later analysis, co-occurring TCRs were grouped using DBSCAN, and TCRdist sequence similarity was added for clustering within HLA-allele-positive subsets. For co-occurrence clustering, repertoires with fewer than 30,000 or more than 120,000 public chains were excluded, along with roughly five repertoires with anomalous nucleotide sharing. Held by TCRdb, this immuneACCESS table contains in-frame sequences only and omits some clones. Under half of the omission traces to an unresolved V gene where checked; the cause of the rest is unknown. The D gene and trimming were derived from the DNA, and the V and J assignments and clone size from that table. In all, the sample holds around 130,000 clones, and about 73% of those were seen once. About 3% of the sample is taken by the ten largest.

The sequence links TRBV7-6 to TRBJ2-3; the D gene lacks a confident call. Sequencing input: PBMCs. The sequence derives from a human donor in good health. The bases read TGTGCCAGCAGCTTGGAGCTAAGCACAGATACGCAGTATTTT. Its product reads: CASSLELSTDTQYF.